The rows below give T cell receptor beta chains drawn from one sample of a study of response to subunit inactivated influenza vaccine. TCRdb processed the RT-PCR reads anew with MiXCR; each CDR3 protein has one entry. The sample carries 150,000 to 200,000 distinct CDR3 sequences, approximately 11% recorded once. The sequences come from non-naive T cells sorted from PBMCs, collected 40 to 50 days after vaccination. These receptors came from a man aged 50 or older who received an inactivated influenza vaccine. Each CDR3 is given with its conserved first and last residue. Each record gives: clone size, J gene, V gene, CDR3 protein. The size of a clone is reported for some rows only, either as once, few or many, or as a class for expanded clones.

. TRBJ2-7 TRBV6-1 CASSSPGTATYEQYF
. TRBJ2-5 TRBV6-1 CASRPFLGGQTQYF
few TRBJ2-5 TRBV28 CASSLPTGIKETQYF
few TRBJ2-2 TRBV6-2/TRBV6-3 CASRPLAGFTGELFF
. TRBJ2-7 TRBV6-6 CATSKVFEQYF
few TRBJ1-1 TRBV3-1 CASSQDPSSTEAFF
many TRBJ2-2 TRBV14 CASSQYASGRAGELFF
few TRBJ2-2 TRBV5-1 CASSLTSGAVLRSGELFF
many TRBJ1-2 TRBV28 CASSPTGARTVGWGYTF
. TRBJ1-1 TRBV15 CATSSGTPPGTEAFF
many TRBJ1-1 TRBV7-8 CASSLVTGGNTEAFF
many TRBJ2-3 TRBV4-3 CASSHTRDTQYF
many TRBJ1-3 TRBV4-3 CASSQDPSSGNTIYF
few TRBJ2-1 TRBV2 CATQPSRYRSSYNEQFF
few TRBJ2-5 TRBV4-3 CASSQGNPGLITETQYF
. TRBJ1-1 TRBV5-1 CASRFGLVNTEAFF
many TRBJ1-5 TRBV18 CASSRRESNQPQHF
. TRBJ1-1 TRBV7-2 CASSFQGGVSEAFF
. TRBJ2-5 TRBV6-1 CASTGLAGTETQYF
few TRBJ2-1 TRBV5-1 CASSRGQGAGYNEQFF
. TRBJ1-2 TRBV7-2 CASSPGLSSYGYTF
many TRBJ2-1 TRBV15 CATSIEPRRHEQFF
. TRBJ1-1 TRBV24-1 CATSDSALSKAFF
many TRBJ2-5 TRBV10-3 CAISDQGAETQYF
many TRBJ2-3 TRBV5-1 CASSYAISSTDTQYF
. TRBJ2-7 TRBV5-6 CASTNRDGATYEQYF
. TRBJ1-1 TRBV11-2 CASRAGQGYQPEAFF
many TRBJ2-5 TRBV5-6 CASSLAGAQETQYF
. TRBJ2-2 TRBV25-1 CASSDGLVNTGELFF
. TRBJ1-6 TRBV25-1 CASSEYGGFGSPLHF
few TRBJ1-1 TRBV20-1 CSARDRGTWYTEAFF
few TRBJ1-2 TRBV7-9 CASSPSTVPYYGYTF
. TRBJ2-7 TRBV5-1 CASSLGGFETYEQYF
many TRBJ2-2 TRBV3-1 CASSQQGGPTGELFF
many TRBJ2-3 TRBV20-1 CSASVDTQYF
many TRBJ2-3 TRBV5-1 CASSRWPAGDGTQYF
. TRBJ1-5 TRBV29-1 CSVATGLDNQPQHF
many TRBJ2-1 TRBV9 CASSVASADEQFF
few TRBJ1-6 TRBV20-1 CSARSQWDSPLHF
. TRBJ2-2 TRBV6-1 CASGRQGAVPTGELFF
. TRBJ1-1 TRBV28 CASRPLQGTTEAFF